This T cell receptor beta chain was recorded in a study of cytomegalovirus exposure and HLA in healthy donors. For the study at large: Some 80 million unique TCR sequences came from HLA-typed donors in an early release. Ancestry clustering placed 81% of under 450 genotyped donors in the Caucasian-associated cluster.

Primers for the PCR totalled 60 Vbeta and 13 Jbeta. The table came from immunoSEQ multiplex PCR; TCRdb's copy has only in-frame clones and leaves some out. Among 150,000 to 200,000 clones listed, 70% to 80% were seen once. On this clone itself: Its antigen is not known.

Points from the study as a whole: Sequencing artifact likely explains a cluster of highly shared sequence variants. Among CMV-associated TCR beta chains, most appeared HLA-restricted in a later analysis.

CDR3 length: 15 amino acids. The V gene end was trimmed by 1 base and the J gene end by 3 bases; junction bases not matched to a gene: 3. Germline assignment: CDR1 MNHEY and CDR2 SMNVEV (reference sequence). The clonotype was recovered from a woman in her thirties or forties in good health and CMV-seronegative. Sequencing input: PBMCs. V gene TRBV27 combines with J gene TRBJ2-1; 7 bases agree with TRBD2. CDR3 DNA sequence: TGTGCCAGCAGTTTATTCTCTAGCGGCTACAATGAGCAGTTCTTC. Translating it yields CASSLFSSGYNEQFF.